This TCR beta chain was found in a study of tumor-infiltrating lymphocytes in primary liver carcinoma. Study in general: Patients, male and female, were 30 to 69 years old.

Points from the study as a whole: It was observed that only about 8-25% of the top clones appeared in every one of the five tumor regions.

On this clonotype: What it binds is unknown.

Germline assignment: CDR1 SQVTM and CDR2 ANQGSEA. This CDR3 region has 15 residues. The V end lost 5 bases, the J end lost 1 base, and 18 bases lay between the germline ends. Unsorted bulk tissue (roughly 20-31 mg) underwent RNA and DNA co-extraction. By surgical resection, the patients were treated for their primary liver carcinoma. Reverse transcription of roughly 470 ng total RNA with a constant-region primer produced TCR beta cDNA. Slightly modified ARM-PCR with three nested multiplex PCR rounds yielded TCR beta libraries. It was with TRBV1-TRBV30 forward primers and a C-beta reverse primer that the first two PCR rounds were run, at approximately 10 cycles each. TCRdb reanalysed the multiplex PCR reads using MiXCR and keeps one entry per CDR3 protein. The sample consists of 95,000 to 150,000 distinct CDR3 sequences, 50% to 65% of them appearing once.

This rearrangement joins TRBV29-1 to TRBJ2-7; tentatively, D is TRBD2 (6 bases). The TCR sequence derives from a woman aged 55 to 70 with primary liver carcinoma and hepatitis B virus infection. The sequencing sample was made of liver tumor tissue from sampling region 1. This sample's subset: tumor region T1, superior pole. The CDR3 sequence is CSVKPTSRSSYEQYF. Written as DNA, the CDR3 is TGCAGCGTTAAGCCGACTAGTAGGAGTTCCTACGAGCAGTACTTC.